Below are 19 T cell receptor beta chains sequenced from a single sample in a study of blood T cell repertoires in COVID-19. TCRdb keeps only in-frame clones here, not all; method: immunoSEQ multiplex PCR. The sample lists 320,000 or so clones, about 88% occurring once. The sequencing sample was made of PBMCs or T cells enriched from blood (not recorded which). The receptors here all came from a woman in her twenties or thirties who had recovered from COVID-19.

CDR3 nucleotide sequence: TGTGCCAGCAGCTCAGGAGCGGGGGTAAGCACAGATACGCAGTATTTT. It encodes CASSSGAGVSTDTQYF. The V gene is TRBV13, the J gene TRBJ2-3, with 8 bases aligning to TRBD2. Germline V gene data show CDR1 as PRHDT and CDR2 as FYEKMQ (reference sequence). This CDR3 spans 16 amino acids. With 4 bases clipped from V and 0 bases from J, the junction kept 6 bases outside the gene matches. Combining the CDR3 with reference TRBV13 and TRBJ2-3 gives the whole variable domain AAGVIQSPRHLIKEKRETATLKCYPIPRHDTVYWYQQGPGQDPQFLISFYEKMQSDKGSIPDRFSAQQFSDYHSELNMSSLELGDSALYFCASSSGAGVSTDTQYFGPGTRLTVL.

V and J are TRBV3-1 (or the pseudogene TRBV3-2) and TRBJ1-6, with 10 bases lining up with TRBD1. The germline V gene encodes CDR1 LGHDT and CDR2 YNNKEL (reference sequence). The CDR3 is 14 residues long. V gave up 6 bases and J gave up 10 bases; unmatched junction bases: 6. This chain's CDR3 is CASSFRTGGSPLHF. The CDR3 bases are TGTGCCAGCAGTTTCAGGACAGGGGGGTCACCCCTCCACTTT.

This clone was found once. The V gene is TRBV29-1, the J gene TRBJ2-1, with a possible D match to TRBD1 (6 bases). CDR3 length: 13 residues. CDR1 is SQVTM, CDR2 ANQGSEA, per germline. V lost 7 bases and J 5 bases, leaving 15 bases between the germline ends. This CDR3 is CSGTQGWDNEQFF. The CDR3 region has the DNA TGCAGCGGGACCCAGGGGTGGGACAATGAGCAGTTCTTC.

The chain employs TRBV30 and TRBJ1-2; TRBD1 agrees at 8 bases. The CDR3 sequence is 12 residues long. Unmatched junction bases numbered 5, after V lost 5 bases and J lost 6 bases. CDR1 and CDR2 (germline): GTSNPN, SVGIG (reference sequence). The CDR3 is CAWLTGGNGYTF. CDR3 DNA sequence: TGTGCCTGGCTCACAGGGGGGAATGGCTACACCTTC.

The chain combines TRBV19 with TRBJ2-1; 7 bases align to TRBD1. The CDR3 sequence is 15 residues long. The V segment lost 3 bases and the J segment 6 bases; nucleotides outside the gene matches: 8. CDR1 and CDR2 (germline): LNHDA, SQIVND (reference sequence). The CDR3 DNA follows: TGTGCCAGTAGTATTACGAGGGGGCTGGGCAATGAGCAGTTCTTC. It specifies CASSITRGLGNEQFF. Full variable domain (remainder filled in from reference TRBV19 and TRBJ2-1): DGGITQSPKYLFRKEGQNVTLSCEQNLNHDAMYWYRQDPGQGLRLIYYSQIVNDFQKGDIAEGYSVSREKKESFPLTVTSAQKNPTAFYLCASSITRGLGNEQFFGPGTRLTVL.

The chain is built from TRBV14 and TRBJ1-4, with D unresolved. Trimming removed 0 bases from V and 6 bases from J, with 11 bases in between. The length of the CDR3 is 15 residues. Germline-derived CDR1 and CDR2 are SGHDN and FVKESK. The CDR3 loop is CASSQDRRAHEKLFF. In DNA, the CDR3 is TGTGCCAGCAGCCAAGATCGTAGAGCCCATGAAAAACTGTTTTTT.

This sequence joins TRBV5-6 and TRBJ2-7; no definite D call. The CDR3 extends over 16 amino acids. The germline gives CDR1 SGHDT, CDR2 YYEEEE. Trimming cost V 7 bases and J 0 bases, with 20 bases left between them. CDR3 sequence (DNA): TGTGCCAGCCGCGGCTCCGCTTACCAAAGCTCCTACGAGCAGTACTTC. Amino acid sequence: CASRGSAYQSSYEQYF.

This rearrangement joins TRBV28 to TRBJ1-2, with D possibly matching TRBD1 (6 bases). Trimming removed 1 base at V and 6 bases at J, with 21 bases between. CDR1 is MDHEN, CDR2 SYDVKM, per germline. The CDR3 covers 17 residues. The CDR3 loop is CASSLFWDTKRADGYTF. The CDR3 coding sequence is TGTGCCAGCAGTTTATTTTGGGACACCAAAAGGGCAGATGGCTACACCTTC.

As to this clone: The same CDR3 is also encoded by other DNA sequences in this sample. V gene TRBV19 combines with J gene TRBJ2-7; no definite D call. V was shortened by 2 bases and J by 1 base, with 6 bases between the two germline ends. Germline V lookup: CDR1 LNHDA, CDR2 SQIVND (reference sequence). The CDR3 extends over 13 amino acids. DNA of the CDR3: TGTGCCAGTAGTATAACAGCTTCCTACGAGCAGTACTTC. Its translation is CASSITASYEQYF.

The chain recombines TRBV19 with TRBJ2-3, with D unresolved. The CDR3 totals 15 residues. Trimming took off 3 bases at V and 2 bases at J, with 12 bases between the two ends. CDR1 and CDR2 from the germline V gene are LNHDA and SQIVND (reference sequence). CDR3 sequence reads: CASSMTRSPTDTQYF. For the CDR3, the DNA is TGTGCCAGTAGTATGACAAGAAGCCCCACAGATACGCAGTATTTT.

This chain joins TRBV19 and TRBJ1-5; D not certain. Trimming removed 3 bases from V and 1 base from J, with 13 bases in between. CDR1 and CDR2 (germline): LNHDA, SQIVND (reference sequence). This CDR3 is 16 amino acids long. The CDR3, as DNA: TGTGCCAGTAGTATTAATGAAGGGAGGAGCAATCAGCCCCAGCATTTT. Encoded protein: CASSINEGRSNQPQHF.

The rearrangement joins TRBV4-3 to TRBJ2-5; TRBD1 is a possible D gene (5 bases). Per the germline V gene, CDR1 is LGHNA and CDR2 is YSLEER. CDR3 size: 15 residues. V lost 4 bases and J lost 1, with 13 bases in between. The DNA for the CDR3 is TGCGCCAGCAGCCTGACAGTGTCACCCCAAGAGACCCAGTACTTC. This gives the protein CASSLTVSPQETQYF.

This chain joins TRBV11-2 and TRBJ2-3; TRBD2 matches at 16 bases. This CDR3 is built from 16 residues. V trimming: 5 bases; J trimming: 4 bases; junction bases outside the gene matches: 3. In germline, CDR1 is SGHAT, CDR2 FQNNGV. The CDR3: CASSPGLAGGADTQYF. For the CDR3, the DNA is TGTGCCAGCAGCCCGGGACTAGCGGGGGGGGCAGATACGCAGTATTTT.

The gene calls are TRBV30 and TRBJ1-1; 10 positions match TRBD1. The junction had 6 bases not matched to a gene; V was cut back by 3 bases and J by 8 bases. This CDR3 has 13 residues. Germline loops: CDR1 GTSNPN, CDR2 SVGIG (reference sequence). This chain's CDR3 is CAWSRQGAEEAFF. CDR3 nucleotide sequence: TGTGCCTGGAGCCGACAGGGGGCGGAGGAAGCTTTCTTT.

This sequence joins TRBV2 and TRBJ1-3, with D possibly matching TRBD1 (6 bases). The CDR3 loop spans 17 amino acids. Germline lookup yields CDR1 SNHLY and CDR2 FYNNEI. Trimming pared 8 bases from V and 0 bases from J, leaving 20 bases between. The CDR3 sequence is CASGGFGQPTSGNTIYF. CDR3 DNA: TGTGCCAGCGGGGGCTTCGGGCAGCCGACCTCTGGAAACACCATATATTTT.

This clone has a count of ten or more. This chain connects TRBV4-1 to TRBJ2-3, with TRBD1 matching over 10 bases. Trimming removed 0 bases from V and 4 bases from J; junction bases left unmatched: 4. Germline values: CDR1 MGHRA, CDR2 YSYEKL. The CDR3 extends over 16 amino acids. CDR3 residues: CASSQETGGASDTQYF. CDR3 nucleotides: TGCGCCAGCAGCCAAGAGACAGGGGGCGCTTCAGATACGCAGTATTTT.

The chain combines TRBV6-5 with TRBJ1-3; D is ambiguous. Germline V gives CDR1 MNHEY, CDR2 SVGAGI. There are 14 residues in the CDR3. Between the trimmed V and J ends, which lost 6 bases and 5 bases, there was a span of 14 bases. Written as DNA, the CDR3 is TGTGCCAGCAGAGCCCACTATCAAAGAAACACCATATATTTT. Translation gives CASRAHYQRNTIYF.

J is TRBJ2-1 and V is TRBV6-2 or TRBV6-3; 9 nucleotides align to TRBD2. The CDR3 is 13 residues long. V was clipped by 11 bases and J by 7 bases; unmatched bases: 9. In germline, CDR1 is MNHEY, CDR2 SVGEGT. CDR3 amino acids: CACRPGLANEQFF. CDR3 in DNA: TGTGCCTGCCGCCCGGGACTAGCAAATGAGCAGTTCTTC.

This clone has only one observation. The chain couples TRBV7-9 to TRBJ2-3, with 12 positions matching TRBD1. V trimming: 3 bases; J trimming: 2 bases; junction bases outside the gene matches: 3. The CDR3 loop spans 16 amino acids. The germline V gene has CDR1 SEHNR and CDR2 FQNEAQ (reference sequence). CDR3 in DNA: TGTGCCAGCAGCTTGGGGGACAGGGGGCACACAGATACGCAGTATTTT. It yields the protein CASSLGDRGHTDTQYF.